Listed here are 15 T cell receptor beta chains from one sample, sequenced in a study of cytomegalovirus exposure and HLA in healthy donors. Both 60 Vbeta primers and 13 Jbeta primers went into the PCR. Produced via immunoSEQ multiplex PCR; TCRdb's table is partial and in-frame only. The sample contains around 100,000 clones, 55% to 85% of which appear only once. Sequenced input: PBMCs. Source of these receptors: a woman aged 18-30 years in good health and CMV-seropositive.

This clone is a singleton in its sample. The chain is built from TRBV4-1 and TRBJ2-3, with 10 bases aligning to TRBD2. The CDR3 has 21 amino acids. CDR1 is MGHRA, CDR2 YSYEKL, per germline. J gave up 0 bases and V 1 base, and 16 bases lay outside the gene matches. The CDR3 loop reads CASSQGSASGGGWYSTDTQYF. CDR3 DNA: TGCGCCAGCAGCCAAGGTTCGGCTAGCGGGGGTGGGTGGTATAGCACAGATACGCAGTATTTT.

Details on this clone: A read error may account for a junction end that differs from germline. The chain has TRBV2 and TRBJ1-2; 7 positions agree with TRBD1. CDR1 and CDR2 from the germline V gene are SNHLY and FYNNEI. The CDR3 sequence is 11 residues long. The CDR3 DNA reads as TGTGCCAGCAGTGAAAATTTGGGGGACAGCTTC. This translates into CASSENLGDSF.

For this clone: One junction end does not reproduce the germline sequence, and a read error may be involved. The J gene is TRBJ2-5, the V gene TRBV7-2; 11 bases align to TRBD2. This CDR3 has 15 amino acids. Per the germline V gene, CDR1 is SGHTA and CDR2 is FQGNSA. This CDR3 reads CASSTVAGGQGTQYF. The DNA of the CDR3 is TGTGCCAGCAGCACCGTAGCGGGGGGGCAAGGGACCCAGTACTTC.

The genes are TRBV5-1 and TRBJ2-1; 9 bases line up with TRBD1. CDR3 length equals 14 residues. V shed 4 bases and J 9 bases; nucleotides not matched to a gene: 8. In germline, CDR1 is SGHRS, CDR2 YFSETQ. The CDR3 DNA reads TGCGCCAGCAGCCCCGGGACAGGGATTGGTGAGCAGTTCTTC. It yields the protein CASSPGTGIGEQFF. Drawing the rest from reference TRBV5-1 and TRBJ2-1, the complete variable domain is KAGVTQTPRYLIKTRGQQVTLSCSPISGHRSVSWYQQTPGQGLQFLFEYFSETQRNKGNFPGRFSGRQFSNSRSEMNVSTLELGDSALYLCASSPGTGIGEQFFGPGTRLTVL.

J is TRBJ2-2 and V is TRBV2, with D possibly being TRBD1 (7 bases). CDR1 and CDR2 (germline): SNHLY, FYNNEI. The CDR3 has 17 residues. Trimming took off 2 bases at V and 2 bases at J, with 15 bases between the two ends. CDR3 region: CASSENGGTVNTGELFF. CDR3 DNA sequence: TGTGCCAGCAGTGAAAATGGGGGGACAGTAAACACCGGGGAGCTGTTTTTT.

CDR3 region: CASRGQGEYGTEAFF. In DNA, the CDR3 is TGTGCCAGCAGAGGACAGGGGGAGTATGGGACTGAAGCTTTCTTT. This chain links TRBV6-6 with TRBJ1-1; 10 positions agree with TRBD1. Germline V lookup: CDR1 MNHNY, CDR2 SVGAGI (reference sequence). The CDR3 has 15 residues. With 6 bases clipped from V and 5 bases from J, the junction kept 9 bases outside the gene matches.

This rearrangement joins TRBV7-9 to TRBJ1-3; D remains unclear. The ends were cut back, 3 bases at V and 3 bases at J, with 6 bases in the middle. The CDR3 length is 13 residues. CDR1 and CDR2 (germline): SEHNR, FQNEAQ (reference sequence). CDR3 sequence (DNA): TGTGCCAGCAGCTTTTCCAATGGAAACACCATATATTTT. Its protein product is CASSFSNGNTIYF.

The rearrangement uses TRBV6-5 and TRBJ1-1; tentatively, D is TRBD1 (5 bases). Trimming removed 8 bases from V and 0 bases from J, with 10 bases in between. The CDR3 length is 13 residues. Germline CDR1 and CDR2: MNHEY and SVGAGI. The CDR3 DNA reads TGTGCCAGCGAGCGACAGTTGAACACTGAAGCTTTCTTT. Its protein product is CASERQLNTEAFF.

The V call is TRBV9, the J call TRBJ2-7; 8 nucleotides align to TRBD2. V gave up 0 bases and J gave up 1 base; unmatched junction bases: 3. From germline, CDR1 is SGDLS and CDR2 YYNGEE. The CDR3 extends over 15 amino acids. CDR3 bases: TGTGCCAGCAGCGTAGGAGCTAGCGGGTCCTACGAGCAGTACTTC. It yields the protein CASSVGASGSYEQYF. Full variable domain (missing parts from reference TRBV9 and TRBJ2-7): DSGVTQTPKHLITATGQRVTLRCSPRSGDLSVYWYQQSLDQGLQFLIQYYNGEERAKGNILERFSAQQFPDLHSELNLSSLELGDSALYFCASSVGASGSYEQYFGPGTRLTVT.

The gene calls are TRBV5-1 and TRBJ1-2; weak D call: TRBD1 (6 bases). The CDR3 sequence is 13 residues long. CDR1 is SGHRS and CDR2 is YFSETQ in the germline V gene. Deletions cut 4 bases from V and 4 bases from J, with 11 bases between. CDR3 protein: CASSQGTGYGYTF. CDR3 sequence (DNA): TGCGCCAGCAGCCAGGGGACCGGCTATGGCTACACCTTC.

The rearrangement joins TRBV6-5 to TRBJ2-3, with no clear D. The V gene's germline CDR1 is MNHEY and CDR2 SVGAGI. CDR3 length equals 14 residues. V was trimmed by 6 bases and J by 6 bases, leaving 16 bases between them. The CDR3 here is CASSRLSKSDTQYF. Written as DNA, the CDR3 is TGTGCCAGCAGCCGCCTTTCTAAATCCGATACGCAGTATTTT.

V gene TRBV4-2 combines with J gene TRBJ2-7, with 7 positions matching TRBD1. V shed 5 bases, J shed 3 bases, and the junction held 1 base outside the gene matches. The CDR3 length is 12 residues. CDR1 and CDR2 (germline): LGHNA, YNFKEQ. CDR3 sequence reads: CASSDRDYEQYF. The CDR3 DNA follows: TGTGCCAGCAGCGACAGGGACTACGAGCAGTACTTC.

This chain links TRBV28 with TRBJ2-7, with 7 bases matching TRBD1. Germline V CDR1 and CDR2: MDHEN, SYDVKM. The V and J ends lost 6 bases and 9 bases, in that order; junction bases with no gene match: 17. This CDR3 contains 15 residues. CDR3 residues: CASSPTGSFQKGQYF. The DNA for the CDR3 is TGTGCCAGCAGCCCGACAGGGTCGTTTCAGAAGGGGCAGTACTTC. The variable domain in full, completed from reference TRBV28 and TRBJ2-7, reads DVKVTQSSRYLVKRTGEKVFLECVQDMDHENMFWYRQDPGLGLRLIYFSYDVKMKEKGDIPEGYSVSREKKERFSLILESASTNQTSMYLCASSPTGSFQKGQYFGPGTRLTVT.

Concerning this clone itself: It is likely a read error: a sequence one base away is far more abundant. The gene calls are TRBV19 and TRBJ2-7; the match to TRBD1 covers 7 bases. The V gene end was trimmed by 5 bases and the J gene end by 7 bases; junction bases not matched to a gene: 11. The CDR3 sequence is 14 residues long. Germline-derived CDR1 and CDR2 are LNHDA and SQIVND (reference sequence). The CDR3 loop is CASSLQTGFDEQYF. The DNA of the CDR3 is TGTGCCAGTAGTCTGCAGACAGGGTTCGATGAGCAGTACTTC.

Concerning this clone: At one end the junction does not follow the germline gene, possibly because of a read error. This chain connects TRBV7-9 to TRBJ2-2; 9 positions agree with TRBD1. CDR3 length: 16 residues. Germline CDR1 and CDR2: SEHNR and FQNEAQ (reference sequence). CDR3 nucleotide sequence: TGCGCCAGCAGCCAAGAGTGGGGGACAGGGTCCGGGGAGCTGTTTTTT. Translation gives CASSQEWGTGSGELFF.